This T cell receptor (beta chain) was documented in a study of vaccination and CD4 T cells after COVID-19. Across the study: Comprising six males and four females, the convalescent participants counted two Hispanic individuals among them. Overlapping spike peptides served as the stimulus for the cells. These peptides came from SARS-CoV-2 and from the common cold coronaviruses HCoV-NL63, HCoV-OC43 and HCoV-229E.

Only a few counts were recorded for this clonotype. What it binds is unknown. The Oncomine TCR Beta short-read assay was what sequenced the DNA obtained from cultured CD4+ T cells. MiXCR, applied by TCRdb to the PCR reads, yields one record per CDR3 protein. Among about 15,000 distinct CDR3 sequences listed, roughly 80% were seen once. V lost 5 bases, J lost 5 bases, and 15 bases lay in between. Germline CDR1 reads SEHNR; CDR2 reads FQNEAQ (reference sequence). The CDR3 has 15 residues. Treatment of the sample: roughly ten-day PBMC culture with coronavirus spike peptide pools or control peptides (ViraFEST assay).

The receptor was isolated from a human donor who received a COVID-19 vaccine. The rearrangement links TRBV7-9 to TRBJ2-2; D may be TRBD2 (5 bases). The sequenced sample was CD4+ T cells from blood, cultured in vitro, obtained after SARS-CoV-2 vaccination. The CDR3 is CASSPMSGLTGELFF. Here the CDR3 DNA reads TGTGCCAGCAGCCCAATGTCGGGGTTAACCGGGGAGCTGTTTTTT.